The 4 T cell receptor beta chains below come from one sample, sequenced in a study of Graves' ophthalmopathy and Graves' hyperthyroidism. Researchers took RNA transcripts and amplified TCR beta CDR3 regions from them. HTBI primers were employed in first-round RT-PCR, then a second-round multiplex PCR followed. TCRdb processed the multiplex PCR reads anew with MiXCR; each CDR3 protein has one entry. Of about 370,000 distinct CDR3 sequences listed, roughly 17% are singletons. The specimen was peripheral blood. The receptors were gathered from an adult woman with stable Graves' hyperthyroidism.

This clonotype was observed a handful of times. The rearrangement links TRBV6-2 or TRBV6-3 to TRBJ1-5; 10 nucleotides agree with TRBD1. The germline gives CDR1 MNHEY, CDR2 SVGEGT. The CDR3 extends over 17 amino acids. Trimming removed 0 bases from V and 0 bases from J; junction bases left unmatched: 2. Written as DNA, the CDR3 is TGTGCCAGCAGTTACTCGGGACAGGGGATTAGCAATCAGCCCCAGCATTTT. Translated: CASSYSGQGISNQPQHF.

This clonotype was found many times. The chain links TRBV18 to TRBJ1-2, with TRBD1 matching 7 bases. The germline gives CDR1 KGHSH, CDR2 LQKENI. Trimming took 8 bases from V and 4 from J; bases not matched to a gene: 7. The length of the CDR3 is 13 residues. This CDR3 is CASSPPGGYGYTF. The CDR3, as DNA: TGTGCCAGCAGCCCCCCAGGGGGCTATGGCTACACCTTC.

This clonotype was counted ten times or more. The CDR3 bases are TGTGCCAGCAGTTTGCTAGCGCGCCAAGAGACCCAGTACTTC. This codes for CASSLLARQETQYF. V is TRBV12-3 or TRBV12-4 and J is TRBJ2-5; D is perhaps TRBD2 (6 bases). There are 14 residues in the CDR3. V gave up 3 bases and J gave up 1 base, with 9 bases separating them.

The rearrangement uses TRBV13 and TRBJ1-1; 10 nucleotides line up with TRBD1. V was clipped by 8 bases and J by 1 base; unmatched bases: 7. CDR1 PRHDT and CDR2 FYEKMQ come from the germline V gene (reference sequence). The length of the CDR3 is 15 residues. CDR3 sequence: CASFGTGDGNTEAFF. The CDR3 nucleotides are TGTGCCAGCTTTGGGACAGGGGACGGGAACACTGAAGCTTTCTTT.